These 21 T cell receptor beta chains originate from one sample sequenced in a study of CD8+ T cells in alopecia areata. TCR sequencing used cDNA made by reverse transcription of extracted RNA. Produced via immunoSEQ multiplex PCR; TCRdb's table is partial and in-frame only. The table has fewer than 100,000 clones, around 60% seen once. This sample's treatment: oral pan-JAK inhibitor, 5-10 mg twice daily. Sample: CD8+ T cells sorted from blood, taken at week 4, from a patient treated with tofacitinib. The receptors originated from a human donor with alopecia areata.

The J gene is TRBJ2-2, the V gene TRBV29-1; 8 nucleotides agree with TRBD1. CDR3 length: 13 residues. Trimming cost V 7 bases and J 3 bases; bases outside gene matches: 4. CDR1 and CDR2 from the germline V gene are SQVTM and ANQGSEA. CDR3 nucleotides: TGCAGCGCAGGGGGCGCGTACACCGGGGAGCTGTTTTTT. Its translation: CSAGGAYTGELFF.

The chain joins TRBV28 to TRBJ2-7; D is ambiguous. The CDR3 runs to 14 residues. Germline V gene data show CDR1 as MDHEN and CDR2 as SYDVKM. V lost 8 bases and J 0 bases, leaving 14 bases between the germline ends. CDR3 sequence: CASRSRTASYEQYF. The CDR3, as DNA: TGTGCCAGCCGTTCGCGGACGGCCTCCTACGAGCAGTACTTC.

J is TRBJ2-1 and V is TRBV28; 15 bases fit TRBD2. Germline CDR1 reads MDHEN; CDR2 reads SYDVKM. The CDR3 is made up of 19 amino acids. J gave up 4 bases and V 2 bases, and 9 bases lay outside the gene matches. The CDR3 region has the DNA TGTGCCAGCAGTTTAAGGGACCGGGGACTAGCGGGAGGTTACAATGAGCAGTTCTTC. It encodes CASSLRDRGLAGGYNEQFF.

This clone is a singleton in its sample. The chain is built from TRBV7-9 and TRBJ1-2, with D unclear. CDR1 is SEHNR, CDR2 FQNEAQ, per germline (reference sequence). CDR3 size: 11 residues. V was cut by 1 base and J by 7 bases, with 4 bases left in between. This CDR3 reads CASSLGPGYTF. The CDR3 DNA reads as TGTGCCAGCAGCTTAGGCCCTGGCTACACCTTC.

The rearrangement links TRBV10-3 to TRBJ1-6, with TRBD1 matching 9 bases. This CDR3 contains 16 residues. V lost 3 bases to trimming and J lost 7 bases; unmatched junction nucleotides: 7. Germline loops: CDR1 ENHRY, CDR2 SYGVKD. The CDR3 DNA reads TGTGCCATCAGTGACTCGGGACAGGGTGGCAATTCACCCCTCCACTTT. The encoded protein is CAISDSGQGGNSPLHF.

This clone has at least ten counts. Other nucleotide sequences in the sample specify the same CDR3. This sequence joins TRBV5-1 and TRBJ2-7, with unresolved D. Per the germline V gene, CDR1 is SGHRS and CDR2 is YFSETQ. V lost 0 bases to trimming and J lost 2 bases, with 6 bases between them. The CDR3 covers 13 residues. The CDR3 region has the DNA TGCGCCAGCAGCTTGGGGAGTCCCTACGAGCAGTACTTC. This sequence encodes CASSLGSPYEQYF. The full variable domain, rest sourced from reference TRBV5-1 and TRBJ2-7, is KAGVTQTPRYLIKTRGQQVTLSCSPISGHRSVSWYQQTPGQGLQFLFEYFSETQRNKGNFPGRFSGRQFSNSRSEMNVSTLELGDSALYLCASSLGSPYEQYFGPGTRLTVT.

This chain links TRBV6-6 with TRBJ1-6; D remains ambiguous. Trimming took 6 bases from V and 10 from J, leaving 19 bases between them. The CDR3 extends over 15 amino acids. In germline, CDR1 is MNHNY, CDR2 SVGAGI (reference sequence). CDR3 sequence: CASSNVISANSPLHF. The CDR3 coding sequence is TGTGCCAGCAGCAATGTAATTTCTGCTAACTCACCCCTCCACTTT.

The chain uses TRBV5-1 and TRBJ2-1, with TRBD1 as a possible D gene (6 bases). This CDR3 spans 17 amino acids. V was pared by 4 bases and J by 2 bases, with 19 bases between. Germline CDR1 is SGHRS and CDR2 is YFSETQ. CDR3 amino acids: CASSVIGTPYAYNEQFF. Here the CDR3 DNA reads TGCGCCAGCAGCGTAATTGGGACACCTTATGCCTACAATGAGCAGTTCTTC.

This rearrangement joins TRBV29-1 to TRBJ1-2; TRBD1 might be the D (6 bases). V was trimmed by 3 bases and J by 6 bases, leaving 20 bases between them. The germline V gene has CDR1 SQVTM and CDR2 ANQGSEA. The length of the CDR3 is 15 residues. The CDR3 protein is CSVDSRINRVDGYTF. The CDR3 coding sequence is TGCAGCGTTGATTCTCGAATTAACAGGGTAGATGGCTACACCTTC.

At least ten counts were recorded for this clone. The CDR3 DNA sequence: TGTGCCTGGAGTGTGGATCCTAGCGGGGCCCGGGATACGCAGTATTTT. Encoded protein: CAWSVDPSGARDTQYF. The genes are TRBV30 and TRBJ2-3; 9 bases match TRBD2. The CDR3 is 16 residues long. Germline V lookup: CDR1 GTSNPN, CDR2 SVGIG (reference sequence). Germline trimming cut 0 bases from V and 6 bases from J; bases unmatched to any gene: 10.

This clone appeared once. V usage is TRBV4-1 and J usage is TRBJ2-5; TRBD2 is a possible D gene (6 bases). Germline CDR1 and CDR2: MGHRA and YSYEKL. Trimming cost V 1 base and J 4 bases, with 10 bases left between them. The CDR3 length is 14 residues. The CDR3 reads CASSQATGGETQYF. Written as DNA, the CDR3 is TGCGCCAGCAGCCAAGCTACCGGGGGAGAGACCCAGTACTTC.

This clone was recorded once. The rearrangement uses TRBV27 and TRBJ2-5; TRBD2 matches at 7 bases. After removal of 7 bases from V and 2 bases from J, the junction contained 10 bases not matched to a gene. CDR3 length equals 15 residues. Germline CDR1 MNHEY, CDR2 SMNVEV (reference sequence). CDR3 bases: TGTGCCAGCAAAAGCGGGGCATCGGGGCAAGAGACCCAGTACTTC. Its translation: CASKSGASGQETQYF.

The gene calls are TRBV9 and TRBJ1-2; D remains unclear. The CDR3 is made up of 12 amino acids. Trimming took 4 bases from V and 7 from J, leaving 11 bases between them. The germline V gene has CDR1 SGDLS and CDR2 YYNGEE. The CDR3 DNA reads TGTGCCAGCAGCCCCTGGTCTGGTGGCTACACCTTC. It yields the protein CASSPWSGGYTF.

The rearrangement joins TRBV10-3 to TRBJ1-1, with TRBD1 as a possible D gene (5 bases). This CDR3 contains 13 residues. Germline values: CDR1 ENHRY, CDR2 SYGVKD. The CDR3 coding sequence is TGTGCGGGGGTCCCGGAGATGAACACTGAAGCTTTCTTT. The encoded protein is CAGVPEMNTEAFF.

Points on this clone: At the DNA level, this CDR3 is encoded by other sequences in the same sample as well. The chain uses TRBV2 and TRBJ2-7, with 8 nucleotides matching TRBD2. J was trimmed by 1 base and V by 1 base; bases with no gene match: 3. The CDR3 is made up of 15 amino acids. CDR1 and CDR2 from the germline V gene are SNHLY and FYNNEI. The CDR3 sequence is CASSEGGGSSYEQYF. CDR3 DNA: TGTGCCAGCAGTGAAGGCGGGGGGTCGTCCTACGAGCAGTACTTC.

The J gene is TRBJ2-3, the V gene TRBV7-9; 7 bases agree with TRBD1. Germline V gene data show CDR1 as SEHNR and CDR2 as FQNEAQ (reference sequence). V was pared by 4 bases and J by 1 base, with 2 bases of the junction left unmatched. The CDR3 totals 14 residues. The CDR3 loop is CASSSGQGTDTQYF. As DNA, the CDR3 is TGTGCCAGCAGCTCCGGACAGGGCACAGATACGCAGTATTTT.

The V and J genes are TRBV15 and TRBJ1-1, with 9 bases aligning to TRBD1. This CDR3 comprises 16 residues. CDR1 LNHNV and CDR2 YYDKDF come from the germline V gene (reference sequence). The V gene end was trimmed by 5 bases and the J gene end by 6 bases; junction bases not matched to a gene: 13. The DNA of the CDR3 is TGTGCCACCAGCGGAATATCCGGGACAGGGCTCCCTGAAGCTTTCTTT. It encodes CATSGISGTGLPEAFF.

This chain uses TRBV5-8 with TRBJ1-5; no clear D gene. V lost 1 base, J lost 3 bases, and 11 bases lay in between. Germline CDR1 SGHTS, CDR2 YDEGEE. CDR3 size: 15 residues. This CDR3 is CASSLSGIDNQPQHF. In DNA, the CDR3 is TGTGCCAGCAGCTTGTCAGGAATCGACAATCAGCCCCAGCATTTT. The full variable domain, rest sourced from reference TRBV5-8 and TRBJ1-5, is EAGVTQSPTHLIKTRGQQATLRCSPISGHTSVYWYQQALGLGLQFLLWYDEGEERNRGNFPPRFSGRQFPNYSSELNVNALELEDSALYLCASSLSGIDNQPQHFGDGTRLSIL.

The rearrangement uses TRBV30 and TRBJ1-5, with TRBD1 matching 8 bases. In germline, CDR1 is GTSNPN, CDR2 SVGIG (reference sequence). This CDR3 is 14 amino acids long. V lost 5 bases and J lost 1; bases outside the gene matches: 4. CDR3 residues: CAWQTGVSNQPQHF. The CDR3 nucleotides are TGTGCCTGGCAGACAGGGGTGAGCAATCAGCCCCAGCATTTT.

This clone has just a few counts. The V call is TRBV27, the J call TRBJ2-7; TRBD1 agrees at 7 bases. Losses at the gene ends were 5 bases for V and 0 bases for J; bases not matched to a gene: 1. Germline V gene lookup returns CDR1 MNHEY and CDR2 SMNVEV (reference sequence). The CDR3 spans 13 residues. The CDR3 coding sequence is TGTGCCAGCAGTGGACAGGCCTCCTACGAGCAGTACTTC. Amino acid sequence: CASSGQASYEQYF.

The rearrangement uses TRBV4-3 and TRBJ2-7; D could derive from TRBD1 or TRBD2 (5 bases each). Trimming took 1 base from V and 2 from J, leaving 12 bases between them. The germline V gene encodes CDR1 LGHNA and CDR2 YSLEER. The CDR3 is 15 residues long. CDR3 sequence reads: CASSQGRGAPYEQYF. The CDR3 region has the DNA TGCGCCAGCAGCCAAGGAAGAGGGGCACCCTACGAGCAGTACTTC.